A single sample gave rise to the 7 T cell receptor beta chains below, sequenced in a study of blood T cell repertoires in COVID-19. Assay used: immunoSEQ multiplex PCR; TCRdb lists only in-frame clones, some missing. The table lists some 400,000 clones, approximately 87% of them singletons, with 10% in the top ten. Sequenced material: peripheral blood. The origin of the receptors is a woman in her thirties with COVID-19, enrolled during active disease.

The V and J genes are TRBV5-1 and TRBJ1-1; D may be TRBD1 (5 bases). The CDR3 is 13 residues long. Per the germline V gene, CDR1 is SGHRS and CDR2 is YFSETQ. V was trimmed by 1 base and J by 8 bases, leaving 12 bases between them. The CDR3 sequence is CASSLWQGWEAFF. CDR3 DNA: TGCGCCAGCAGCTTGTGGCAGGGCTGGGAAGCTTTCTTT.

The chain links TRBV3-1 (or the pseudogene TRBV3-2) to TRBJ2-7; no firm D call. Germline lookup yields CDR1 LGHDT and CDR2 YNNKEL (reference sequence). This CDR3 has 13 amino acids. The V and J ends lost 5 bases and 2 bases respectively, with 10 bases between them. CDR3 in amino acids: CASSSPQTYEQYF. DNA of the CDR3: TGTGCCAGCAGCTCCCCACAAACCTACGAGCAGTACTTC.

V gene TRBV2 combines with J gene TRBJ2-2; D uncertain. Germline V lookup: CDR1 SNHLY, CDR2 FYNNEI. The ends were cut back, 7 bases at V and 5 bases at J, with 14 bases in the middle. This CDR3 is 14 amino acids long. The chain's CDR3 is CASMAVVGTGELFF. CDR3 sequence (DNA): TGTGCCAGCATGGCGGTAGTTGGGACCGGGGAGCTGTTTTTT.

The chain couples TRBV14 to TRBJ2-1; D perhaps matches TRBD2 (5 bases). Trimming pared 1 base from V and 6 bases from J, leaving 13 bases between. The CDR3 consists of 15 residues. CDR1 is SGHDN and CDR2 is FVKESK in the germline V gene. This CDR3 reads CASSQGRPAGNEQFF. The DNA of the CDR3 is TGTGCCAGCAGCCAAGGCCGCCCCGCGGGCAATGAGCAGTTCTTC.

This clone was recorded many times. The same CDR3 also results from other DNA sequences found in this sample. The chain joins TRBV4-3 to TRBJ2-7; 7 nucleotides agree with TRBD1. Germline CDR1 LGHNA, CDR2 YSLEER. J gave up 4 bases and V 3 bases, and 3 bases lay outside the gene matches. The CDR3 is 13 amino acids. CDR3 nucleotide sequence: TGCGCCAGCAGCCATAGGGACAGTTACGAGCAGTACTTC. It yields the protein CASSHRDSYEQYF.

The chain is built from TRBV12-3 or TRBV12-4 and TRBJ2-5; D might be TRBD1 (5 bases). Deletions cut 4 bases from V and 0 bases from J, with 6 bases between. This CDR3 spans 13 amino acids. CDR3 in DNA: TGTGCCAGCAGTTCAGGGTACCAAGAGACCCAGTACTTC. It translates to CASSSGYQETQYF.

This chain joins TRBV4-1 and TRBJ1-3; D gene unclear. Germline-derived CDR1 and CDR2 are MGHRA and YSYEKL. V lost 1 base, J lost 0 bases, and 16 bases lay in between. The CDR3 has 18 residues. CDR3 protein: CASSQGPPGAGSGNTIYF. For the CDR3, the DNA is TGCGCCAGCAGCCAAGGCCCCCCCGGAGCGGGCTCTGGAAACACCATATATTTT.